These 25 T cell receptor beta chains came from one sample sequenced in a study of CD8+CD57+ T cells in acquired aplastic anemia. Researchers used genomic DNA as the template to profile TCR beta VDJ and CDR3. One entry per CDR3 protein, called by TCRdb with MiXCR from the reads. The sample includes about 120,000 distinct CDR3 sequences, almost 40% of them seen just once. Patients chosen for sequencing had shown CD8+CD57+ cell expansion by flow cytometry. Sequenced: sorted CD4+, CD8+, or CD8+CD57+ T cells (not recorded which) from PBMCs. The receptors come from a human donor with aplastic anemia.

The sample holds many counts of this clonotype. A single base separates this from a much larger clone, so it may be a read error. The CDR3: CATSRGVVGQVYAF. CDR3 DNA sequence: TGTGCCACGTCACGAGGGGTTGTTGGACAGGTCTACGCCTTC. The chain recombines TRBV10-3 with TRBJ1-2, with 7 bases that match TRBD1. Per germline, CDR1 ENHRY and CDR2 SYGVKD. The CDR3 extends over 14 amino acids.

This clonotype was counted at least ten times. The chain is built from TRBV9 and TRBJ2-5; D remains unclear. The CDR3 has 13 amino acids. Trimming took off 2 bases at V and 5 bases at J, with 10 bases between the two ends. Germline V lookup: CDR1 SGDLS, CDR2 YYNGEE. Here the CDR3 DNA reads TGTGCCAGCAGCGTCGACGGGTGGGAGACCCAGTACTTC. Protein: CASSVDGWETQYF.

This clonotype was found many times. The chain couples TRBV20-1 to TRBJ2-1; TRBD2 matches at 7 bases. This CDR3 contains 14 residues. J gave up 4 bases and V 7 bases, and 10 bases lay outside the gene matches. Germline CDR1 reads DFQATT; CDR2 reads SNEGSKA (reference sequence). This CDR3 reads CSGIGGGGYNEQFF. The CDR3 DNA sequence: TGCAGTGGCATCGGCGGGGGTGGGTACAATGAGCAGTTCTTC.

In this sample, this clonotype turned up many times. The chain recombines TRBV20-1 with TRBJ1-5; D is uncertain. V lost 5 bases to trimming and J lost 2 bases, with 7 bases between them. The V gene's germline CDR1 is DFQATT and CDR2 SNEGSKA (reference sequence). This CDR3 is built from 12 residues. Here the CDR3 reads CSALGGNQPQHF. CDR3 nucleotide sequence: TGCAGTGCTCTTGGGGGCAATCAGCCCCAGCATTTT.

Worth noting for this clonotype: Being one base from a much bigger clone, this may be a read error. CDR3 sequence (DNA): TGTGCCAGCAGCCTAAAGGGGGTTACCAGCACTGAAGCTTTCTTT. Translating gives CASSLKGVTSTEAFF. The chain combines TRBV12-3 or TRBV12-4 with TRBJ1-1; D perhaps matches TRBD1 (6 bases). This CDR3 region has 15 residues. V was trimmed by 6 bases and J by 4 bases, leaving 18 bases between them.

This clonotype appeared once. The DNA is left out, because the CDR3 cannot be placed on it with certainty; the CDR3 is given as TCRdb lists it. The chain is built from TRBV11-1 and TRBJ2-5; the table's D call TRBD2 went unverified against the DNA. The CDR3 is 19 residues long, ends included. Germline lookup yields CDR1 SGHAT and CDR2 FQDESV (reference sequence). This CDR3 is CASSFYICSAGLVRETQYF.

The chain is built from TRBV9 and TRBJ2-5, with TRBD2 matching over 9 bases. The CDR3 is 15 amino acids. Germline trimming cut 0 bases from V and 4 bases from J; bases unmatched to any gene: 4. The germline V gene has CDR1 SGDLS and CDR2 YYNGEE. The CDR3: CASSVDSGGGETQYF. CDR3 sequence (DNA): TGTGCCAGCAGCGTAGATAGCGGGGGTGGAGAGACCCAGTACTTC.

Many counts were recorded for this clonotype. An end of the junction differs from the germline gene, which may be a read error. The genes are TRBV10-2 and TRBJ2-7; 10 bases fit TRBD2. The CDR3 spans 14 residues. Germline CDR1 WSHSY, CDR2 SAAADI. The CDR3 region is CASRPSGGAYEQHF. In DNA form, the CDR3 reads TGCGCCAGCAGGCCTAGCGGGGGCGCCTACGAGCAGCACTTC.

The table lists this clonotype with many counts. The V and J genes are TRBV11-2 and TRBJ1-4; no clear D gene. The length of the CDR3 is 13 residues. CDR1 and CDR2 from the germline V gene are SGHAT and FQNNGV. V was trimmed by 10 bases and J by 5 bases, leaving 14 bases between them. CDR3 in amino acids: CATRKSPNEKLFF. CDR3 sequence (DNA): TGTGCCACCCGGAAAAGCCCGAATGAAAAACTGTTTTTT.

This chain links TRBV19 with TRBJ1-3; 7 nucleotides match TRBD1. The CDR3 extends over 13 amino acids. Germline values: CDR1 LNHDA, CDR2 SQIVND (reference sequence). The junction had 4 bases not matched to a gene; V was cut back by 9 bases and J by 2 bases. This CDR3 reads CARQGRPGNTIYF. CDR3 coding DNA: TGTGCCAGACAGGGGAGACCTGGAAACACCATATATTTT.

This clonotype was counted at least ten times. Written as DNA, the CDR3 is TGTGCCAGCAGCTTATCTTCCCCCCCCCCTCCAGGCGCGTATGGCTACACCTTC. Its protein product is CASSLSSPPPPGAYGYTF. The chain combines TRBV11-2 with TRBJ1-2, with D uncertain. The germline CDR1 and CDR2 sequences are SGHAT and FQNNGV. The CDR3 loop spans 18 amino acids. V shed 2 bases and J shed 5 bases, with 24 bases lying between them.

The chain couples TRBV10-3 to TRBJ2-3, with TRBD2 matching 12 bases. Germline CDR1 ENHRY, CDR2 SYGVKD. With V trimmed by 0 bases and J by 4 bases, 5 bases remained unmatched. The CDR3 runs to 17 residues. CDR3 nucleotides: TGTGCCATCAGTGAGTCGAGGACTAGCGGGGACCCAGATACGCAGTATTTT. This codes for CAISESRTSGDPDTQYF.

This clonotype was counted ten times or more. J is TRBJ1-5 and V is TRBV6-1; no firm D call. V gave up 10 bases and J gave up 4 bases, with 17 bases separating them. Germline V gene data show CDR1 as MNHNS and CDR2 as SASEGT. The CDR3 spans 14 residues. CDR3 nucleotide sequence: TGTGCCACAAAGGGCCCTATGCCGAATCAGCCCCAGCATTTT. This sequence encodes CATKGPMPNQPQHF.

Note on this clonotype: At one boundary the junction diverges from the germline segment, which might be a read error. V is TRBV19 and J is TRBJ2-7; either TRBD1 or TRBD2 may supply D (6 bases each). Germline CDR1 and CDR2: LNHDA and SQIVND (reference sequence). This CDR3 comprises 15 residues. Written as DNA, the CDR3 is TGTGCCGGTAGCGCCGGCGGAGGGGGAACCTACGAGCAGTACTTC. Residues: CAGSAGGGGTYEQYF. The full variable domain, with the rest looked up from reference TRBV19 and TRBJ2-7, is DGGITQSPKYLFRKEGQNVTLSCEQNLNHDAMYWYRQDPGQGLRLIYYSQIVNDFQKGDIAEGYSVSREKKESFPLTVTSAQKNPTAFYLCAGSAGGGGTYEQYFGPGTRLTVT.

At least ten counts were recorded for this clonotype. The junction and the germline gene differ at one end; a read error may be behind it. The V and J genes are TRBV27 and TRBJ1-2; 8 bases match TRBD1. This CDR3 comprises 16 residues. Germline assignment: CDR1 MNHEY and CDR2 SMNVEV (reference sequence). The CDR3 here is CASSLSGQGPNYGYTF. The CDR3 nucleotides read TGTGCCAGCAGTCTATCCGGACAGGGCCCTAACTATGGCTACACCTTC.

This clonotype is classed as medium-sized. The rearrangement uses TRBV19 and TRBJ2-5; D is unresolved. CDR1 and CDR2 (germline): LNHDA, SQIVND (reference sequence). V was shortened by 3 bases and J by 2 bases, with 7 bases between the two germline ends. The CDR3 extends over 13 amino acids. The DNA for the CDR3 is TGTGCCAGTAGTATCCGCGGACAAGAGACCCAGTACTTC. Amino acids: CASSIRGQETQYF.

The gene calls are TRBV5-8 and TRBJ2-1; 9 bases map to TRBD2. J was trimmed by 9 bases and V by 4 bases; bases with no gene match: 2. This CDR3 contains 12 residues. Germline CDR1 and CDR2: SGHTS and YDEGEE. Written as DNA, the CDR3 is TGTGCCAGCAGCCAGACTAGCGGTGAGCAGTTCTTC. This sequence encodes CASSQTSGEQFF.

This clonotype has at least ten counts. The rearrangement joins TRBV20-1 to TRBJ2-7; weak D call: TRBD1 (6 bases). Germline V lookup: CDR1 DFQATT, CDR2 SNEGSKA (reference sequence). Trimming pared 6 bases from V and 3 bases from J, leaving 18 bases between. This CDR3 has 14 residues. The CDR3 DNA follows: TGCAGTGCCCGACGACAGGCCCGAGACTACGAGCAGTACGTC. Encoded protein: CSARRQARDYEQYV.

In its sample, this clonotype was seen many times. The chain uses TRBV5-4 and TRBJ1-6; 9 nucleotides agree with TRBD1. The length of the CDR3 is 17 residues. Germline V gives CDR1 SGHNT, CDR2 YYREEE (reference sequence). Unmatched junction bases numbered 8, after V lost 0 bases and J lost 7 bases. CDR3 DNA sequence: TGTGCCAGCAGCTTGGATCCTATCGGGACAGGGAATTCACCCCTCCACTTT. Residues: CASSLDPIGTGNSPLHF.

This clonotype was observed a few times. The CDR3 DNA follows: TGCGCCAGCAGCCCCTTCGGGGCATACCAAGAGACCCAGTACTTC. Translating it yields CASSPFGAYQETQYF. The chain combines TRBV4-1 with TRBJ2-5, with D perhaps TRBD1 or TRBD2 (5 bases each). The CDR3 totals 15 residues. V dropped 4 bases and J dropped 0 bases, with 12 bases sitting between them. CDR1 and CDR2 (germline): MGHRA, YSYEKL.

This clonotype was observed a few times. The J gene is TRBJ2-5, the V gene TRBV15; 9 bases are a match to TRBD1. The CDR3 spans 15 residues. Per germline, CDR1 LNHNV and CDR2 YYDKDF (reference sequence). The trim removed 2 bases at V and 5 bases at J, leaving 6 bases unmatched. CDR3 DNA sequence: TGTGCCACCAGCAGAAGTCACAGGGGGCGGGAGACCCAGTACTTC. It is translated as CATSRSHRGRETQYF.

This clonotype was observed at least ten times. The chain is built from TRBV5-1 and TRBJ2-2; D is perhaps TRBD2 (5 bases). The V gene lost 2 bases and the J gene lost 0 bases, with 11 bases spanning the gap. The CDR3 is 16 residues long. Germline CDR1 is SGHRS and CDR2 is YFSETQ. CDR3 sequence: CASSLKPGSNTGELFF. The CDR3, as DNA: TGCGCCAGCAGCTTAAAGCCGGGGTCGAACACCGGGGAGCTGTTTTTT.

CDR3 sequence (DNA): TGCAGTGCCCGGGACATCCACTCCTACGAGCAGTACTTC. The encoded protein is CSARDIHSYEQYF. This rearrangement joins TRBV20-1 to TRBJ2-7, with D tentatively TRBD1 (6 bases). Trimming removed 6 bases at V and 0 bases at J, with 12 bases between. CDR3 size: 13 residues. In germline, CDR1 is DFQATT, CDR2 SNEGSKA (reference sequence).

This clonotype appeared many times. The chain employs TRBV25-1 and TRBJ2-2; TRBD1 might be the D (6 bases). The CDR3 runs 16 residues. Germline V gene lookup returns CDR1 MGHDK and CDR2 SYGVNS. V was trimmed by 4 bases and J by 2 bases, leaving 14 bases between them. The CDR3 DNA is TGTGCCAGCAGTGTCCCAGGGGCCCGAAACACCGGGGAGCTGTTTTTT. Amino acids: CASSVPGARNTGELFF.

This clonotype was observed many times. The CDR3 DNA reads TGTGCCAGCAGCCAAGGGCAACTAGCGGACACAGATACGCAGTATTTT. Amino acids: CASSQGQLADTDTQYF. The rearrangement uses TRBV4-2 and TRBJ2-3, with 8 bases aligning to TRBD2. Trimming took 1 base from V and 2 from J; bases not matched to a gene: 5. This CDR3 is 16 amino acids long. CDR1 and CDR2 (germline): LGHNA, YNFKEQ.